What follows are 17 T cell receptor beta chains derived from one specimen sequenced in a study of CD8+CD57+ T cells in acquired aplastic anemia listed by TCRdb under 2018. Sequencing was carried out with an Illumina HiSeq 2000. Genomic DNA served as template for TCR beta VDJ combination and CDR3 sequence profiling. Clones were called with MiXCR by TCRdb after fastp trimmed the public reads at Q25, and only in-frame beta chains were retained. Rows merge per CDR3 protein into single entries with the most common DNA and genes. A total of roughly 200,000 distinct CDR3 sequences appear in this sample, 60% to 80% of them only once. The ten largest clonotypes hold 58% of the sample. Expansion of CD8+CD57+ cells had been shown by flow cytometry in the patients chosen for sequencing. The sequenced material came from sorted CD4+, CD8+, or CD8+CD57+ T cells (not recorded which) from PBMCs. Receptors were obtained from a human donor with aplastic anemia.

This clonotype has more than one count but fewer than ten. The rearrangement links TRBV7-9 to TRBJ1-2; 7 positions match TRBD1. Trimming cost V 5 bases and J 5 bases; bases outside gene matches: 5. The CDR3 extends over 13 amino acids. Per germline, CDR1 SEHNR and CDR2 FQNEAQ (reference sequence). CDR3 loop: CASSVGQLYGYTF. As DNA, the CDR3 is TGTGCCAGCAGCGTGGGACAGCTTTATGGCTACACCTTC.

The rearrangement uses TRBV5-1 and TRBJ1-1; 10 bases agree with TRBD1. Germline-derived CDR1 and CDR2 are SGHRS and YFSETQ. The CDR3 totals 16 residues. The V gene end was trimmed by 2 bases and the J gene end by 0 bases; junction bases not matched to a gene: 4. The CDR3 nucleotides are TGCGCCAGCAGCTTCCGGGACAGGGGCATGAACACTGAAGCTTTCTTT. It is translated as CASSFRDRGMNTEAFF.

The V and J genes are TRBV7-2 and TRBJ2-5; D remains unclear. Per germline, CDR1 SGHTA and CDR2 FQGNSA. Trimming left V 4 bases short and J 1 base short, with 16 bases between. The CDR3 totals 16 residues. CDR3 residues: CASSSLTAVFQETQYF. The CDR3, as DNA: TGTGCCAGCAGCTCTCTCACCGCGGTTTTCCAAGAGACCCAGTACTTC. The full variable domain, rest sourced from reference TRBV7-2 and TRBJ2-5, is GAGVSQSPSNKVTEKGKDVELRCDPISGHTALYWYRQSLGQGLEFLIYFQGNSAPDKSGLPSDRFSAERTGGSVSTLTIQRTQQEDSAVYLCASSSLTAVFQETQYFGPGTRLLVL.

This clonotype has ten or more counts. This may arise from a read error, as a much more abundant clone is one base away. V and J are TRBV15 and TRBJ2-7; 10 positions agree with TRBD1. The germline gives CDR1 LNHNV, CDR2 YYDKDF (reference sequence). The CDR3 sequence is 16 residues long. Unmatched junction bases numbered 10, after V lost 3 bases and J lost 5 bases. CDR3 in amino acids: CATSSSRSGQGNEQYF. In DNA form, the CDR3 reads TGTGCCACCAGCAGCTCCAGGTCGGGACAGGGGAACGAGCAGTACTTC.

The V call is TRBV10-3, the J call TRBJ2-3; a possible D gene is TRBD1 (6 bases). CDR3 size: 13 residues. Germline CDR1 ENHRY, CDR2 SYGVKD. V was trimmed by 10 bases and J by 2 bases, leaving 13 bases between them. The CDR3 spells CATRDTYTDTQYF. The CDR3 DNA is TGTGCCACCCGGGACACTTACACAGATACGCAGTATTTT.

The chain has TRBV20-1 and TRBJ1-1; unclear D gene. Germline V CDR1 and CDR2: DFQATT, SNEGSKA (reference sequence). CDR3 size: 16 residues. V gave up 0 bases and J gave up 4 bases, with 18 bases separating them. The CDR3 DNA is TGCAGTGCTAGAGATGATCCGGACGGGTGGAGCACTGAAGCTTTCTTT. Its translation is CSARDDPDGWSTEAFF.

This clonotype was counted a single time. The chain employs TRBV30 and TRBJ1-6; D perhaps matches TRBD1 (6 bases). CDR1 is GTSNPN, CDR2 SVGIG, per germline (reference sequence). The CDR3 length is 13 residues. The V end lost 2 bases, the J end lost 7 bases, and 9 bases lay between the germline ends. CDR3 coding DNA: TGTGCCTGGAGTCCCGGACAGAATTCACCCCTCCACTTT. Protein product: CAWSPGQNSPLHF.

This chain joins TRBV29-1 and TRBJ1-2, with D tentatively TRBD1 (6 bases). CDR1 and CDR2 from the germline V gene are SQVTM and ANQGSEA. V was clipped by 3 bases and J by 8 bases, with 16 bases between them. The CDR3 totals 13 residues. CDR3 residues: CSVDPRGARGYTF. Written as DNA, the CDR3 is TGCAGCGTTGATCCACGGGGGGCTCGAGGCTACACCTTC.

This chain joins TRBV6-1 and TRBJ1-1; TRBD1 aligns across 7 bases. This CDR3 spans 14 amino acids. The junction had 11 bases not matched to a gene; V was cut back by 6 bases and J by 7 bases. Germline assignment: CDR1 MNHNS and CDR2 SASEGT. The CDR3 bases are TGTGCCAGCAGCGACCTCGCAGGGGGTAATGAAGCTTTCTTT. Protein sequence: CASSDLAGGNEAFF.

Only a few counts were recorded for this clonotype. The V and J genes are TRBV2 and TRBJ2-3, with 8 positions matching TRBD1. Looked up from germline, CDR1 is SNHLY and CDR2 is FYNNEI. The CDR3 length is 14 residues. J gave up 6 bases and V 6 bases, and 8 bases lay outside the gene matches. The CDR3 nucleotides read TGTGCCAGCAGAGCTACAGGGGGGAGGGATACGCAGTATTTT. Amino acids: CASRATGGRDTQYF.

At least ten counts were recorded for this clonotype. Germline is not matched at one junction end, which may reflect a read error. V and J are TRBV11-2 and TRBJ1-6; D possibly corresponds to TRBD1 (6 bases). The germline V gene has CDR1 SGHAT and CDR2 FQNNGV. This CDR3 is built from 13 residues. CDR3 residues: CASSLDGRGQQDF. In nucleotides, the CDR3 is TGTGCCAGCAGCTTAGACGGTAGGGGACAACAGGACTTT. Full variable domain (rest looked up from reference TRBV11-2 and TRBJ1-6): EAGVAQSPRYKIIEKRQSVAFWCNPISGHATLYWYQQILGQGPKLLIQFQNNGVVDDSQLPKDRFSAERLKGVDSTLKIQPAKLEDSAVYLCASSLDGRGQQDFGNGTRLTVT.

In regard to this clonotype: Since the CDR3 does not end with the conserved phenylalanine or tryptophan, this likely comes from a read error. The DNA is left out, because the CDR3 cannot be placed on it with certainty; the CDR3 is given as TCRdb lists it. The rearrangement uses TRBV29-1 and TRBJ1-1. The CDR3 extends over 14 residues, inclusive of both ends. The germline V gene has CDR1 SQVTM and CDR2 ANQGSEA. CDR3 amino acids: CSVEGADEMVGGFY.

The rearrangement joins TRBV2 to TRBJ2-7; 8 bases agree with TRBD2. V shed 6 bases, J shed 7 bases, and the junction held 11 bases outside the gene matches. Germline V gene data show CDR1 as SNHLY and CDR2 as FYNNEI. The CDR3 extends over 14 amino acids. The CDR3 loop reads CASSAGGGINEQYF. In DNA, the CDR3 is TGTGCCAGCAGCGCTGGCGGGGGGATAAATGAGCAGTACTTC.

This chain links TRBV20-1 with TRBJ2-1; D uncertain. The CDR3 totals 11 residues. V was pared by 4 bases and J by 7 bases, with 8 bases between. The germline gives CDR1 DFQATT, CDR2 SNEGSKA (reference sequence). The CDR3 DNA is TGCAGTGCTAAAGGAGCGAATGAGCAGTTCTTC. Translated, it gives CSAKGANEQFF.

The genes are TRBV20-1 and TRBJ2-5; the match to TRBD2 covers 8 bases. Germline CDR1 reads DFQATT; CDR2 reads SNEGSKA (reference sequence). The V segment lost 2 bases and the J segment 2 bases; nucleotides outside the gene matches: 4. This CDR3 has 14 amino acids. DNA for the CDR3: TGCAGTGCTAGAAGGTCTAGCGGGCAAGAGACCCAGTACTTC. Its protein product is CSARRSSGQETQYF.

The V gene is TRBV7-9, the J gene TRBJ2-1; unclear D gene. The CDR3 is 14 residues long. The germline V gene has CDR1 SEHNR and CDR2 FQNEAQ (reference sequence). Trimming cost V 8 bases and J 8 bases, with 19 bases left between them. The CDR3 DNA reads TGTGCCAGCTCTCTCCGCCCCATTTTAGATGAGCAGTTCTTC. It codes for CASSLRPILDEQFF.

This clonotype was recorded many times. V is TRBV4-1 and J is TRBJ2-7; 9 bases line up with TRBD1. The CDR3 contains 14 residues. Germline V gives CDR1 MGHRA, CDR2 YSYEKL. V lost 4 bases to trimming and J lost 3 bases; unmatched junction nucleotides: 4. CDR3 in amino acids: CASSLETGGYEQYF. CDR3 in DNA: TGCGCCAGCAGCCTAGAGACAGGGGGCTACGAGCAGTACTTC.